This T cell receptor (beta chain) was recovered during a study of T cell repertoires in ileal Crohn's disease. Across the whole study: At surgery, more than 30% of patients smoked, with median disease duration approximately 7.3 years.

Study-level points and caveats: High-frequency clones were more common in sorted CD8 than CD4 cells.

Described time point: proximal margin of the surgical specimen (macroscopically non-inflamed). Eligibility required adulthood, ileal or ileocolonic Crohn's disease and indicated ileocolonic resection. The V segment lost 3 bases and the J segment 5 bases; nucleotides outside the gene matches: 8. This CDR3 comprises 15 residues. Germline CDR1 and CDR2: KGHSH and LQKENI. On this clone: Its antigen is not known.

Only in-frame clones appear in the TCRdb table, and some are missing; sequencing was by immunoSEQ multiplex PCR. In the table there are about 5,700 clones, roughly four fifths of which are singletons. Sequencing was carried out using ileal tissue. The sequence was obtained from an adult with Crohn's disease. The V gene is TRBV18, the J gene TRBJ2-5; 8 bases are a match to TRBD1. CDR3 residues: CASSPSAGGGETQYF. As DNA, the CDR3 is TGTGCCAGCTCACCGTCGGCAGGGGGCGGGGAGACCCAGTACTTC. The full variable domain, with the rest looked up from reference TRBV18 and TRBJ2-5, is NAGVMQNPRHLVRRRGQEARLRCSPMKGHSHVYWYRQLPEEGLKFMVYLQKENIIDESGMPKERFSAEFPKEGPSILRIQQVVRGDSAAYFCASSPSAGGGETQYFGPGTRLLVL.